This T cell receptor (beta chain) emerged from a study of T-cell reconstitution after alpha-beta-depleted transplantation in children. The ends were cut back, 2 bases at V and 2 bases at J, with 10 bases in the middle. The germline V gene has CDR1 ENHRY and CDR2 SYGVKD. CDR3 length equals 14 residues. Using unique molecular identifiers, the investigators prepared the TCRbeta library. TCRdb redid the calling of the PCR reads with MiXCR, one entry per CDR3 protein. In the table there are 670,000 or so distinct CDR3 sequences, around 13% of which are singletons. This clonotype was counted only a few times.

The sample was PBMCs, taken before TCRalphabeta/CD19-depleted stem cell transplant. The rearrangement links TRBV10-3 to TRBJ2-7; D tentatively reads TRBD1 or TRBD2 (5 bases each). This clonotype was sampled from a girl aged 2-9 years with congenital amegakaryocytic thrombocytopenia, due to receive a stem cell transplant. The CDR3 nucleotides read TGTGCCATCAGTGAGCCGGGGCGGGCCTACGAGCAGTACTTC. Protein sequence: CAISEPGRAYEQYF.